These 18 T cell receptor beta chains came from one sample sequenced in a study of shared clonotypes between healthy human individuals (dated by TCRdb to 2020 to 2021). Libraries were prepared through the immunoSEQ multiplex PCR assay. The clones in this table, taken by TCRdb from immuneACCESS, are in-frame only. Not every clone is retained; where verified, under half of the shortfall comes from an unresolved V gene, and the cause of the rest is unknown. This sample lists about 1 million clones; around 76% were detected once. Clones ranked in the top ten supply about 1.5% of the sample. Material: memory CD4+ T cells sorted from blood. In the paper's terms, the cell subset or site label means: CD45RA-negative fraction. These TCRs come from a man in his late teens or twenties in good health.

The rearrangement uses TRBV28 and TRBJ1-1; D gene unclear. Between the trimmed V and J ends, which lost 7 bases and 4 bases, there was a span of 10 bases. Germline CDR1 MDHEN, CDR2 SYDVKM. The CDR3 has 12 residues. This CDR3 is CASTRLGTEAFF. The CDR3 nucleotides are TGTGCCAGCACCCGCCTGGGCACTGAAGCTTTCTTT.

This clone appeared a few times. The V call is TRBV7-3, the J call TRBJ2-7, with 10 bases matching TRBD1. This CDR3 has 15 residues. Germline lookup yields CDR1 SGHTA and CDR2 FQGTGA. V lost 3 bases to trimming and J lost 2 bases; unmatched junction nucleotides: 4. The chain's CDR3 is CASSLTGTGAYEQYF. In DNA, the CDR3 is TGTGCCAGCAGCTTGACCGGGACAGGGGCCTACGAGCAGTACTTC.

This clone came up a few times. CDR3 bases: TGTGCCAGCAGCACCCAGGGTGGTGGAAACACCATATATTTT. The encoded protein is CASSTQGGGNTIYF. The chain uses TRBV11-2 and TRBJ1-3, with a weak D call TRBD1 (5 bases). Germline CDR1 is SGHAT and CDR2 is FQNNGV. V dropped 5 bases and J dropped 3 bases, with 11 bases sitting between them. The CDR3 contains 14 residues.

The CDR3 here is CASSSGATGEQYF. In DNA form, the CDR3 reads TGTGCCAGCTCGTCCGGGGCGACGGGCGAGCAGTACTTC. The chain carries TRBV18 and TRBJ2-7; D might be TRBD1 or TRBD2, each matching 5 bases. With 6 bases removed from V and 6 bases from J, the gap between germline ends came to 15 bases. The germline V gene encodes CDR1 KGHSH and CDR2 LQKENI. The CDR3 totals 13 residues.

The chain employs TRBV11-2 and TRBJ1-4; possible D gene TRBD1, 5 bases. Germline CDR1 and CDR2: SGHAT and FQNNGV. V was pared by 5 bases and J by 5 bases, with 15 bases between. The CDR3 sequence is 15 residues long. The CDR3 DNA sequence: TGTGCCAGCAGCCGGGGCACACGATCGAATGAAAAACTGTTTTTT. It yields the protein CASSRGTRSNEKLFF.

The chain joins TRBV7-9 to TRBJ1-3; 7 nucleotides agree with TRBD1. Germline V gene sequence: CDR1 SEHNR, CDR2 FQNEAQ (reference sequence). Unmatched junction bases numbered 17, after V lost 4 bases and J lost 2 bases. This CDR3 contains 19 residues. The CDR3 DNA follows: TGTGCCAGCAGCTCCGGCTCGGCAGGGGGAAATCGAGCTGGAAACACCATATATTTT. It yields the protein CASSSGSAGGNRAGNTIYF.

This clone was found a few times. The gene calls are TRBV18 and TRBJ2-5, with TRBD1 matching over 10 bases. V shed 6 bases, J shed 5 bases, and the junction held 9 bases outside the gene matches. The CDR3 contains 15 residues. Per the germline V gene, CDR1 is KGHSH and CDR2 is LQKENI. CDR3 protein: CASSRDRGLIETQYF. DNA for the CDR3: TGTGCCAGCTCCCGCGACAGGGGGCTTATTGAGACCCAGTACTTC.

The chain employs TRBV2 and TRBJ2-1; 9 bases agree with TRBD2. The V gene's germline CDR1 is SNHLY and CDR2 FYNNEI. This CDR3 region has 15 residues. V was pared by 6 bases and J by 7 bases, with 10 bases of the junction left unmatched. The CDR3 reads CASRAQSGGRNEQFF. CDR3 coding DNA: TGTGCCAGCAGGGCCCAAAGCGGGGGGAGGAATGAGCAGTTCTTC.

This clone was counted a few times. The chain uses TRBV27 and TRBJ1-4; 9 bases are a match to TRBD1. This CDR3 contains 16 residues. The germline CDR1 and CDR2 sequences are MNHEY and SMNVEV (reference sequence). V dropped 5 bases and J dropped 7; count of bases not matched to a gene: 11. The CDR3 here is CASSRLTGGGGEKLFF. The CDR3 DNA sequence: TGTGCCAGCAGTCGATTAACAGGGGGCGGGGGTGAAAAACTGTTTTTT.

Worth noting for this clone: Other DNA sequences in the sample encode the same CDR3. The J gene is TRBJ2-5, the V gene TRBV5-1; 7 bases fit TRBD2. The CDR3 is 15 amino acids. With 4 bases clipped from V and 2 bases from J, the junction kept 8 bases outside the gene matches. CDR1 and CDR2 (germline): SGHRS, YFSETQ. Here the CDR3 reads CASSPSSGGQETQYF. The CDR3 DNA follows: TGCGCCAGCAGCCCCTCTAGCGGAGGGCAAGAGACCCAGTACTTC.

The V gene is TRBV7-2, the J gene TRBJ2-6, with TRBD1 as a possible D gene (5 bases). Trimming removed 5 bases from V and 0 bases from J, with 11 bases in between. This CDR3 has 16 amino acids. Per the germline V gene, CDR1 is SGHTA and CDR2 is FQGNSA. Here the CDR3 reads CASSLGVISGANVLTF. CDR3 sequence (DNA): TGTGCCAGCAGCCTAGGGGTTATCTCTGGGGCCAACGTCCTGACTTTC.

V is TRBV4-2 and J is TRBJ2-1; 7 bases are a match to TRBD1. V lost 7 bases, J lost 10 bases, and 16 bases stayed unmatched. This CDR3 comprises 15 residues. Germline-derived CDR1 and CDR2 are LGHNA and YNFKEQ. The CDR3 sequence is CASTLRQGTDYEQFF. CDR3 sequence (DNA): TGTGCCAGCACCTTAAGACAGGGAACGGATTACGAGCAGTTCTTC.

The chain has TRBV30 and TRBJ1-6; 10 bases are a match to TRBD1. The length of the CDR3 is 14 residues. V lost 3 bases, J lost 7 bases, and 3 bases stayed unmatched. Per the germline V gene, CDR1 is GTSNPN and CDR2 is SVGIG (reference sequence). CDR3: CAWRQGQGNSPLHF. CDR3 coding DNA: TGTGCCTGGAGGCAGGGACAGGGGAATTCACCCCTCCACTTT.

This clone turned up a few times. This sequence joins TRBV10-3 and TRBJ1-6; TRBD1 is a possible D gene (6 bases). Germline V gene data show CDR1 as ENHRY and CDR2 as SYGVKD. Between the trimmed V and J ends, which lost 0 bases and 9 bases, there was a span of 12 bases. The CDR3 is made up of 15 amino acids. The CDR3 protein is CAISESRTAFSPLHF. CDR3 nucleotide sequence: TGTGCCATCAGTGAGTCCCGGACAGCTTTTTCACCCCTCCACTTT.

This rearrangement joins TRBV10-1 to TRBJ2-5; D possibly corresponds to TRBD1 (5 bases). Trimming removed 2 bases at V and 5 bases at J, with 9 bases between. There are 13 residues in the CDR3. Germline V gives CDR1 WNHNN, CDR2 SYGVQD (reference sequence). In nucleotides, the CDR3 is TGCGCCAGCAGTGAGGGACATGACGAGACCCAGTACTTC. It specifies CASSEGHDETQYF.

The CDR3 DNA follows: TGCGCCAGCAGCTTGGAGGCAGGATACTCCTACAATGAGCAGTTCTTC. The encoded protein is CASSLEAGYSYNEQFF. V and J are TRBV5-1 and TRBJ2-1; D is undetermined. The CDR3 loop spans 16 amino acids. Deletions cut 0 bases from V and 0 bases from J, with 10 bases between. Germline lookup yields CDR1 SGHRS and CDR2 YFSETQ.

The rearrangement links TRBV5-1 to TRBJ2-3, with D unclear. The CDR3 runs to 15 residues. V gave up 0 bases and J gave up 2 bases, with 10 bases separating them. Germline loops: CDR1 SGHRS, CDR2 YFSETQ. CDR3 protein: CASSLGLVLTDTQYF. Written as DNA, the CDR3 is TGCGCCAGCAGCTTGGGCCTAGTTCTCACAGATACGCAGTATTTT.

The J gene is TRBJ1-2, the V gene TRBV5-1, with no clear D. The CDR3 covers 15 residues. CDR1 and CDR2 from the germline V gene are SGHRS and YFSETQ. The ends were cut back, 0 bases at V and 0 bases at J, with 9 bases in the middle. CDR3 amino acids: CASSLEGKTNYGYTF. The CDR3 region has the DNA TGCGCCAGCAGCTTGGAGGGTAAAACTAACTATGGCTACACCTTC.